These T cell receptor beta chains were read from a single sample in a study of T cell changes during pregnancy in multiple sclerosis. Clones were read by immunoSEQ multiplex PCR, and TCRdb kept only the in-frame ones, dropping some. The table shows fewer than 80,000 clones, with 89% occurring only once. The input for sequencing was peripheral blood, taken in the first trimester of pregnancy. The receptors were gathered from a female donor in good health, enrolled as a control in a pregnancy study. Both conserved end residues are part of each CDR3. A D gene is named only where the DNA matches it firmly. Size tells how often a clone was seen (once, few, many) or the class of an expanded clone, and some rows leave it out.

CASSNPLGTGKSPLHF,TGCGCCAGCAGTAACCCCCTCGGGACAGGGAAATCACCCCTCCACTTT,TRBJ1-6,TRBV10-1,TRBD1,few
CASSPQRGWTYNSPLHF,TGTGCCAGTAGTCCCCAGCGCGGGTGGACCTATAATTCACCCCTCCACTTT,TRBJ1-6,TRBV19,NA,NA
CASSPPQANQPQHF,TGTGCCAGCAGCCCCCCCCAGGCAAATCAGCCCCAGCATTTT,TRBJ1-5,TRBV2,NA,NA
CASSNIRQAANTGELFF,TGTGCCAGTAGTAACATCAGACAGGCCGCGAACACCGGGGAGCTGTTTTTT,TRBJ2-2,TRBV19,NA,once
CASSPDRGPLNTGELFF,TGCGCCAGCAGCCCGGACAGGGGGCCGTTGAACACCGGGGAGCTGTTTTTT,TRBJ2-2,TRBV5-1,TRBD1,NA
CASSIPVVANNEQFF,TGCGCCAGCAGCATCCCTGTCGTGGCAAACAATGAGCAGTTCTTC,TRBJ2-1,TRBV5-1,NA,NA
CASSFFTDTQYF,TGTGCCAGCAGCTTCTTCACAGATACGCAGTATTTT,TRBJ2-3,TRBV7-2,NA,NA
CASSLDRGNSPLHF,TGTGCCAGCAGCTTGGACAGGGGAAATTCACCCCTCCACTTT,TRBJ1-6,TRBV11-1,TRBD1,NA
CASSGAWDGGETQYF,TGTGCCAGCAGTGGAGCTTGGGACGGGGGAGAGACCCAGTACTTC,TRBJ2-5,TRBV28,NA,NA
CASTNIRDRNPHEQFF,TGTGCCAGCACCAACATAAGGGACAGGAATCCCCATGAGCAGTTCTTC,TRBJ2-1,TRBV7-9,TRBD1,NA
CASSSPVDRGYGYTF,TGTGCCAGCAGCTCCCCGGTCGACAGGGGGTATGGCTACACCTTC,TRBJ1-2,TRBV5-4,TRBD1,NA
CASSPGQGAYNEQFF,TGTGCCAGCAGTCCCGGGCAGGGGGCGTACAATGAGCAGTTCTTC,TRBJ2-1,TRBV27,TRBD1,once
CASRDSRGGNQPQHF,TGTGCCAGCAGGGATTCCAGGGGTGGCAATCAGCCCCAGCATTTT,TRBJ1-5,TRBV28,NA,NA
CATSRLRDRADEQYF,TGTGCCACCAGCAGATTACGGGACAGGGCCGACGAGCAGTACTTC,TRBJ2-7,TRBV15,TRBD1,once
CASSSWTSRADTQYF,TGTGCCAGCAGCTCTTGGACTAGCAGGGCAGATACGCAGTATTTT,TRBJ2-3,TRBV7-6,TRBD2,NA
CASSIIAGGSPNEQFF,TGTGCCAGTAGTATCATAGCGGGAGGGAGCCCTAATGAGCAGTTCTTC,TRBJ2-1,TRBV19,TRBD2,NA
CASSFAGTASTDTQYF,TGCGCCAGCAGCTTTGCGGGGACTGCTAGCACAGATACGCAGTATTTT,TRBJ2-3,TRBV5-1,NA,NA
CASSSQGTRSQETQYF,TGTGCCAGTAGTTCACAGGGAACTCGGTCCCAAGAGACCCAGTACTTC,TRBJ2-5,TRBV19,NA,NA
CASSLLGTGGNQPQHF,TGTGCCAGCAGTTTGTTGGGGACAGGGGGCAATCAGCCCCAGCATTTT,TRBJ1-5,TRBV28,TRBD1,NA
CASRTGGRYGYTF,TGTGCCAGCAGAACAGGGGGTCGCTATGGCTACACCTTC,TRBJ1-2,TRBV6-5,TRBD1,NA
CASSATQGVGEKLFF,TGTGCCAGCAGCGCCACACAGGGGGTGGGTGAAAAACTGTTTTTT,TRBJ1-4,TRBV9,TRBD1,NA
CASSEPTGAEAFF,TGTGCCAGCAGTGAACCTACAGGGGCTGAAGCTTTCTTT,TRBJ1-1,TRBV6-1,TRBD1,NA
CASSATGYSNYGYTF,TGTGCCAGCAGTGCAACAGGGTACTCAAACTATGGCTACACCTTC,TRBJ1-2,TRBV25-1,NA,NA
CAIGAGLETQYF,TGTGCCATCGGAGCAGGGTTGGAGACCCAGTACTTC,TRBJ2-5,TRBV10-3,NA,NA
CASSSWGNGRAEEQYF,TGTGCCAGCAGTTCCTGGGGAAACGGGAGGGCCGAAGAGCAGTACTTC,TRBJ2-7,TRBV28,TRBD2,once
CASSLFLAGGHEQYF,TGTGCCAGCAGTTTATTCCTAGCGGGAGGTCACGAGCAGTACTTC,TRBJ2-7,TRBV28,TRBD2,NA
CASSLAANYEQYF,TGTGCCAGCAGCTTAGCAGCCAACTACGAGCAGTACTTC,TRBJ2-7,TRBV7-6,NA,NA
CASSYAGGGSRAFF,TGTGCCAGCAGTTACGCCGGGGGTGGGAGTCGAGCTTTCTTT,TRBJ1-1,TRBV6-6,NA,NA
CASSGRSDTGELFF,TGTGCCAGCAGTGGCCGGAGCGACACCGGGGAGCTGTTTTTT,TRBJ2-2,TRBV2,NA,NA
CASSLTAGGPGFGGYTF,TGTGCCAGCAGCTTAACGGCAGGAGGCCCGGGTTTTGGCGGCTACACCTTC,TRBJ1-2,TRBV11-2,NA,NA
CASSLAYEQYF,TGTGCCAGCAGCTTAGCTTACGAGCAGTACTTC,TRBJ2-7,TRBV11-2,NA,once
CASSLGQGNTGELFF,TGCGCCAGCAGCTTGGGCCAGGGGAACACCGGGGAGCTGTTTTTT,TRBJ2-2,TRBV5-1,NA,NA
CASSYSPTVFNEKLFF,TGTGCCAGCAGTTACAGCCCGACAGTATTTAATGAAAAACTGTTTTTT,TRBJ1-4,TRBV6-5,NA,NA
CASRVDRGLSYEQYF,TGTGCCAGCAGAGTGGACAGGGGCCTGTCCTACGAGCAGTACTTC,TRBJ2-7,TRBV2,TRBD1,NA
CASSLYRGHYEQYF,TGTGCCAGCAGTTTATACCGGGGTCACTACGAGCAGTACTTC,TRBJ2-7,TRBV28,NA,NA
CASSLNRQLPTDTQYF,TGTGCCAGCAGCTTAAACCGACAGCTACCCACAGATACGCAGTATTTT,TRBJ2-3,TRBV7-9,NA,once
CATSSGTGLAGELFF,TGTGCCACCAGCAGCGGGACAGGGTTGGCCGGGGAGCTGTTTTTT,TRBJ2-2,TRBV15,TRBD1,NA
CASSYSAQGADSPLHF,TGTGCCAGCAGTTACTCGGCCCAGGGGGCGGATTCACCCCTCCACTTT,TRBJ1-6,TRBV6-5,TRBD1,once
CASSAGGTYEQYF,TGTGCCAGTAGTGCCGGGGGAACCTACGAGCAGTACTTC,TRBJ2-7,TRBV19,NA,NA
CASSFDGGALGTDTQYF,TGCGCCAGCAGCTTTGACGGGGGGGCCCTTGGCACAGATACGCAGTATTTT,TRBJ2-3,TRBV5-1,TRBD2,NA
CASSMGETGVETQYF,TGTGCCAGTAGTATGGGGGAGACAGGGGTGGAGACCCAGTACTTC,TRBJ2-5,TRBV19,TRBD1,NA
CASSVRGSPLHF,TGCGCCAGCAGCGTAAGAGGGTCACCCCTCCACTTT,TRBJ1-6,TRBV5-1,NA,NA
CASSLPPSRAKNIQYF,TGTGCCAGCAGTTTACCCCCTTCGAGAGCCAAAAACATTCAGTACTTC,TRBJ2-4,TRBV11-2,NA,NA
CASSYGRTFEAFF,TGTGCCAGCAGTTACGGGCGTACCTTTGAAGCTTTCTTT,TRBJ1-1,TRBV6-5,NA,NA
CASSGQGASYEQYF,TGTGCCAGCAGCGGACAGGGGGCGTCCTACGAGCAGTACTTC,TRBJ2-7,TRBV2,TRBD1,NA